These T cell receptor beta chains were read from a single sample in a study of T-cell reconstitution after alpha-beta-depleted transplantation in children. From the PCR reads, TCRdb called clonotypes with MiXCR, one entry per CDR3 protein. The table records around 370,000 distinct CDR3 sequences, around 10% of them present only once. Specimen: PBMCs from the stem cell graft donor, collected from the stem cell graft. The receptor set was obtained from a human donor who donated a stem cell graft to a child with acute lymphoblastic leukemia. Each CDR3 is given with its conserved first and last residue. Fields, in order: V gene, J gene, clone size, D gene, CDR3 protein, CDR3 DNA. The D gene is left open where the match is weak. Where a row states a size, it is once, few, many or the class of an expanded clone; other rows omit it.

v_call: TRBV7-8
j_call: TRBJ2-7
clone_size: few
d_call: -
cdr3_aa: CASSSPADLAYEQYF
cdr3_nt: TGTGCCAGCAGCTCACCTGCTGACCTAGCCTACGAGCAGTACTTC

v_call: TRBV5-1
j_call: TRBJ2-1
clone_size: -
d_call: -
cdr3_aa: CASSLVAGNNEQFF
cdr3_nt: TGCGCCAGCAGCTTAGTCGCGGGAAATAATGAGCAGTTCTTC

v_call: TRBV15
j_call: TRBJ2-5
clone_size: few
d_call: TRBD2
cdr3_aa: CATSRLAGVSPQETQYF
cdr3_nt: TGTGCCACCAGCAGGCTAGCGGGAGTATCCCCCCAAGAGACCCAGTACTTC

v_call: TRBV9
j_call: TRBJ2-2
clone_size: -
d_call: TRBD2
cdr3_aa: CASSPLGGDQNTGELFF
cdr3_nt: TGTGCCAGCAGCCCCCTTGGGGGGGACCAGAACACCGGGGAGCTGTTTTTT

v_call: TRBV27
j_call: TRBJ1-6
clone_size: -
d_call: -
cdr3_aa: CASSLKAPRGPSSYNSPLHF
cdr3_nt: TGTGCCAGCAGTTTAAAGGCCCCTAGAGGGCCGAGCTCCTATAATTCACCCCTCCACTTT

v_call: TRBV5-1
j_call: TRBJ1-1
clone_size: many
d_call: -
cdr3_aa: CASSSVRGNTEAFF
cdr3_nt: TGCGCCAGCTCTTCTGTGAGGGGGAACACTGAAGCTTTCTTT

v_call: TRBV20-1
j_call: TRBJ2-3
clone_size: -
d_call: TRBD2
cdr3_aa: CSASFSGTSTDTQYF
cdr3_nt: TGCAGTGCTAGCTTTAGCGGGACTAGCACAGATACGCAGTATTTT

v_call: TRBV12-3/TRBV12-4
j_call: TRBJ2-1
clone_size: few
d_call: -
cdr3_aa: CAISLSPLGRSSYNEQFF
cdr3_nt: TGTGCCATCAGTTTATCCCCCCTTGGGCGATCCTCCTACAATGAGCAGTTCTTC

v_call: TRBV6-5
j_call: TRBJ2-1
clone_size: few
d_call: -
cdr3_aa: CASSYRGRGPYNEQFF
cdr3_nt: TGTGCCAGCAGTTACCGAGGCAGGGGCCCCTACAATGAGCAGTTCTTC

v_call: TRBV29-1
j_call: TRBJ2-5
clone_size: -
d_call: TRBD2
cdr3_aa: CSVEDWGGQETQYF
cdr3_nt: TGCAGCGTTGAAGACTGGGGGGGGCAAGAGACCCAGTACTTC

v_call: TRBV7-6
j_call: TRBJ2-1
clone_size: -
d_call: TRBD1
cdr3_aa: CASSLVYRGRGNPNEQFF
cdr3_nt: TGTGCCAGCAGCTTAGTTTATAGGGGGCGCGGTAATCCCAATGAGCAGTTCTTC

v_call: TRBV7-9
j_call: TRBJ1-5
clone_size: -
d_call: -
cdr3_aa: CASSLNGGRQPQHF
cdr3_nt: TGTGCCAGCAGCTTAAATGGGGGCCGGCAGCCCCAGCATTTT

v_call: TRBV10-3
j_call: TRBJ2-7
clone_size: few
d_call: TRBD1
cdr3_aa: CAISEPGTGGNF
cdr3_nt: TGTGCCATCAGTGAGCCCGGGACAGGGGGAAACTTC

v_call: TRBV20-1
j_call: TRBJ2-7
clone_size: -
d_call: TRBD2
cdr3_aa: CSASSGLAGGYEQYF
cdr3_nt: TGCAGTGCTAGTTCCGGACTAGCGGGAGGCTACGAGCAGTACTTC

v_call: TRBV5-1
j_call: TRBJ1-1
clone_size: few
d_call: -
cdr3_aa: CASSLGPGDTEAFF
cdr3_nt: TGCGCCAGCAGCTTGGGACCAGGGGACACTGAAGCTTTCTTT

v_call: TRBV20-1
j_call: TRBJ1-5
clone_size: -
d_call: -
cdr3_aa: CSVRVGISNQPQHF
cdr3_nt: TGCAGTGTTAGAGTTGGGATCTCAAATCAGCCCCAGCATTTT

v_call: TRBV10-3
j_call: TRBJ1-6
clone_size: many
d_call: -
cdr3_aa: CAISEAPGQTNSPLHF
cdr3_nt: TGTGCCATCAGTGAGGCTCCTGGACAGACTAATTCACCCCTCCACTTT

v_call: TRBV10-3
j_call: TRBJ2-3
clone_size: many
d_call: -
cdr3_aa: CAISESTLGRPDTQYF
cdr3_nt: TGTGCCATCAGTGAGTCTACACTAGGTCGACCCGATACGCAGTATTTT

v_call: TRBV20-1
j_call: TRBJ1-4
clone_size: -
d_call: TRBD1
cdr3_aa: CSGTGFDTTNEKLFF
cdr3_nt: TGCAGTGGGACAGGGTTTGATACAACTAATGAAAAACTGTTTTTT

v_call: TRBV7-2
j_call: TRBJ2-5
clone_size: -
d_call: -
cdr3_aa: CASSPNPPRYQETQYF
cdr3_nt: TGTGCCAGCAGCCCTAACCCCCCCCGGTACCAAGAGACCCAGTACTTC

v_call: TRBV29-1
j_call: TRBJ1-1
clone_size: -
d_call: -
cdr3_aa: CSVESGTPNTEAFF
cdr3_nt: TGCAGCGTTGAATCGGGGACACCGAACACTGAAGCTTTCTTT

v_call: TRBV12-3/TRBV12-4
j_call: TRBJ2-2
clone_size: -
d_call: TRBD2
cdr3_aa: CASSFRSGSGGGELFF
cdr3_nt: TGTGCCAGCAGTTTTAGAAGCGGGAGTGGTGGCGGGGAGCTGTTTTTT

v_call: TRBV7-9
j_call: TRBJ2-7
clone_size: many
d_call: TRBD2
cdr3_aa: CASSPKSGSTYEQYF
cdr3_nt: TGTGCCAGCAGCCCGAAGAGCGGGAGCACCTACGAGCAGTACTTC

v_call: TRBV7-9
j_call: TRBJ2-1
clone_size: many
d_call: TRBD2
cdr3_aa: CASSLGTSRKAEQFF
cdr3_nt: TGTGCCAGCAGCTTAGGGACTAGCAGGAAGGCTGAGCAGTTCTTC

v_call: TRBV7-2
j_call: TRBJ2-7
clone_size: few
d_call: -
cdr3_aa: CASSFYLDSERQYF
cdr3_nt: TGTGCCAGCAGCTTCTACTTAGACTCGGAAAGGCAGTACTTC

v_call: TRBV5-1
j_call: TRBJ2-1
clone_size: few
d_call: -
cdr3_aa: CASSLNLNNEQFF
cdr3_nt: TGCGCCAGCAGCTTGAACTTGAACAATGAGCAGTTCTTC

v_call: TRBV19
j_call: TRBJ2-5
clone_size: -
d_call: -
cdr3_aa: CASSIDLRTQYF
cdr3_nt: TGTGCCAGTAGTATAGATCTCAGGACCCAGTACTTC

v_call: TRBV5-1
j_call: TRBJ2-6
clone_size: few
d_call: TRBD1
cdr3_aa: CASSLTTGTGANVLTF
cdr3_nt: TGCGCCAGCAGCTTGACGACAGGGACTGGGGCCAACGTCCTGACTTTC

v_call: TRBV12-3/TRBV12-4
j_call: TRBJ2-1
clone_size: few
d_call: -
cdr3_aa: CASSLLRGEVHNEQFF
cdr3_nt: TGTGCCAGCAGTTTATTAAGAGGGGAGGTCCACAATGAGCAGTTCTTC

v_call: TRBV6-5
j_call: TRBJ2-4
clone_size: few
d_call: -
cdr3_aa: CASAGLENIQYF
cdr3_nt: TGTGCCAGCGCCGGGCTCGAAAACATTCAGTACTTC

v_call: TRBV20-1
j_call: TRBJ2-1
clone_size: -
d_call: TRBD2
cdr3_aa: CSARPSGRAGYNEQFF
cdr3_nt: TGCAGTGCTAGACCTAGCGGGAGGGCCGGCTACAATGAGCAGTTCTTC

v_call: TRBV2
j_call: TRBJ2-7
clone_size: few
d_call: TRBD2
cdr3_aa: CASSLEGGLAGYEQYF
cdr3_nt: TGTGCCAGCAGCCTTGAAGGAGGACTAGCGGGCTACGAGCAGTACTTC

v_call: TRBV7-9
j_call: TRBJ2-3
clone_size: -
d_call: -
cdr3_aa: CASSQVPGRSTDTQYF
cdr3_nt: TGTGCCAGCAGCCAAGTCCCGGGACGGAGCACAGATACGCAGTATTTT

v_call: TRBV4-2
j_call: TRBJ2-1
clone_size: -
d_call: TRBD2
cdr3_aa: CASSQRSGRSDNEQFF
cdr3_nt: TGTGCCAGCAGCCAGAGGAGCGGGAGATCCGACAATGAGCAGTTCTTC

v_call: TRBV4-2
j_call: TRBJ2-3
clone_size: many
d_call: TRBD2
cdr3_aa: CASSQLGTSGTPGDTQYF
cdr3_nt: TGTGCCAGCAGCCAGTTAGGGACTAGCGGGACACCAGGGGATACGCAGTATTTT

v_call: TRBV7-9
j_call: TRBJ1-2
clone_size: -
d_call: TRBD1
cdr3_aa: CASSLRGQDPLRGYTF
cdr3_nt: TGTGCCAGCAGCTTAAGGGGACAGGACCCGCTCCGGGGCTACACCTTC

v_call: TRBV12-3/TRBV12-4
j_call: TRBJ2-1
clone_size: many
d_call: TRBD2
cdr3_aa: CASTLLEWGGGQFF
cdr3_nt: TGTGCCAGCACCCTCTTGGAGTGGGGGGGTGGGCAGTTCTTC

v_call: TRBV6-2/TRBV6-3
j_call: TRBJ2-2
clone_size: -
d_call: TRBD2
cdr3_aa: CASILTSPPGELFF
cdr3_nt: TGTGCCAGTATACTGACTAGCCCCCCCGGGGAGCTGTTTTTT

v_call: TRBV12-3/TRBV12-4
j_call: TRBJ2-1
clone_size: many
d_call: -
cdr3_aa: CASSLRARYNEQFF
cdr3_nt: TGTGCCAGCAGTTTAAGGGCTCGATACAATGAGCAGTTCTTC

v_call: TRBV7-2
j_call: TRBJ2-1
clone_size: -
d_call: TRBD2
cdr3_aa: CASSHIAGSSYNEQFF
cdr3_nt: TGTGCCAGCAGCCATATAGCGGGGAGCTCCTACAATGAGCAGTTCTTC

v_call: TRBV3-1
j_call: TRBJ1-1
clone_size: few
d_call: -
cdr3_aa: CASDGENTEAFF
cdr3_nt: TGTGCCAGCGACGGGGAGAACACTGAAGCTTTCTTT

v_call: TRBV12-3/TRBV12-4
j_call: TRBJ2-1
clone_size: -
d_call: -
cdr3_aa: CASSDWGNEQFF
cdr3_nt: TGTGCCAGCAGTGACTGGGGGAATGAGCAGTTCTTC

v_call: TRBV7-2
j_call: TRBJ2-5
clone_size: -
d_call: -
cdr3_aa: CASTRGQTYQETQYF
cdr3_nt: TGTGCCAGCACCCGAGGACAGACGTACCAAGAGACCCAGTACTTC

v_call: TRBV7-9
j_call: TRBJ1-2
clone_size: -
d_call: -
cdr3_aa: CASSLGAGLDYGYTF
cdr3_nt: TGTGCCAGCAGCTTAGGCGCAGGGTTGGACTATGGCTACACCTTC

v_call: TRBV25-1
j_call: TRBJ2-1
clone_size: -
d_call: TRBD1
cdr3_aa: CASRAGTGVHNEQFF
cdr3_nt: TGTGCCAGCAGAGCCGGGACAGGGGTCCACAATGAGCAGTTCTTC

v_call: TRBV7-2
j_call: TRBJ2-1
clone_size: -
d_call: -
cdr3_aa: CASSVAALYNEQFF
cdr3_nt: TGTGCCAGCAGCGTTGCAGCCCTATACAATGAGCAGTTCTTC

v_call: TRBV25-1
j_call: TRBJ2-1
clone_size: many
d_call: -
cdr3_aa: CASSDQGRASYNEQFF
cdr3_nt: TGTGCCAGCAGTGACCAGGGGCGGGCGTCCTACAATGAGCAGTTCTTC

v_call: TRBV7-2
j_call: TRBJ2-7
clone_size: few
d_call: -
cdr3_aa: CASSLGYRQGLYEQYF
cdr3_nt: TGTGCCAGCAGCTTAGGCTACCGGCAGGGGCTCTACGAGCAGTACTTC

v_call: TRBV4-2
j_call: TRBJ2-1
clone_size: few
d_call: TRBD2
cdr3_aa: CASSQEGGLAGVYNEQFF
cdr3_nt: TGTGCCAGCAGCCAAGAAGGGGGCCTAGCGGGAGTTTACAATGAGCAGTTCTTC

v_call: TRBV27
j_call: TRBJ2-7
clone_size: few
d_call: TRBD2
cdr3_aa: CASSLGLAGGWEQYF
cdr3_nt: TGTGCCAGCAGTTTAGGGCTAGCGGGAGGATGGGAGCAGTACTTC

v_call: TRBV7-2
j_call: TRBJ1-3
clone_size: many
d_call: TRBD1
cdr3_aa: CASSRTGGPRYF
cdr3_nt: TGTGCCAGCAGCCGAACAGGGGGCCCCAGATATTTT

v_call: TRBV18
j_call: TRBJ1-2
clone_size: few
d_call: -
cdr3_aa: CASSLNHGSNYGYTF
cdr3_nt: TGTGCCAGCTCACTTAATCACGGGTCTAACTATGGCTACACCTTC

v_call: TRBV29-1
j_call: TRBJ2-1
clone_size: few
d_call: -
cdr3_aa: CSVYDPGTEQFF
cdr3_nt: TGCAGCGTCTACGATCCGGGGACAGAGCAGTTCTTC

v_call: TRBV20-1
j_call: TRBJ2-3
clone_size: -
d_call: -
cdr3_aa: CSAAPVDTQYF
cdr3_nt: TGCAGTGCCGCCCCGGTGGATACGCAGTATTTT

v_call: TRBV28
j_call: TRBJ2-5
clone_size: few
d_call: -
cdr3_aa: CASSHRAPMEWTQYF
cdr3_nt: TGTGCCAGCAGTCACCGGGCACCGATGGAGTGGACCCAGTACTTC

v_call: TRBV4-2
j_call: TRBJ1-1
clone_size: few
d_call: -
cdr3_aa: CASSQEIGHQNTEAFF
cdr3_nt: TGTGCCAGCAGCCAAGAAATTGGACATCAGAACACTGAAGCTTTCTTT

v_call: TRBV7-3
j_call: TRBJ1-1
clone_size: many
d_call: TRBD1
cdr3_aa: CASSLTATGGGGSEAFF
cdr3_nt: TGTGCCAGCAGCTTAACGGCAACAGGGGGTGGGGGGTCTGAAGCTTTCTTT